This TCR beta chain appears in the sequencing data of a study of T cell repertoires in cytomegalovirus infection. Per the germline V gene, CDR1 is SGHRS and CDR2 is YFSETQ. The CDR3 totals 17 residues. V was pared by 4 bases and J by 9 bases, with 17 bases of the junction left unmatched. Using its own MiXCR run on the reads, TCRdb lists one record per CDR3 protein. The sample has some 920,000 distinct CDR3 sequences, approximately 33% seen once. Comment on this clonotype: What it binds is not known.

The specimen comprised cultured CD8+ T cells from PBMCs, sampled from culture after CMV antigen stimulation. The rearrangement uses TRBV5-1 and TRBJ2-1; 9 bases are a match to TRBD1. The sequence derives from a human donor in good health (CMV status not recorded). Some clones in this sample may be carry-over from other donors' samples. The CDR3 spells CASSLMSPGQGDGEQFF. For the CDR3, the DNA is TGCGCCAGCAGCCTTATGTCGCCGGGACAGGGAGATGGTGAGCAGTTCTTC.